Below, one T cell receptor beta chain is given with its context. Produced via immunoSEQ multiplex PCR; TCRdb's table is partial and in-frame only. In the table there are under 300,000 clones, approximately 90% of which are singletons. This entry is derived from a study of blood T cell repertoires in COVID-19. Looked up from germline, CDR1 is MNHEY and CDR2 is SVGAGI. The CDR3 is 15 residues long. Trimming stripped 2 bases from V and 0 bases from J, with 8 bases between. This chain uses TRBV6-5 with TRBJ1-3; tentative D call: TRBD1 (5 bases). The receptor comes from a woman aged 30 to 39 with acute COVID-19. Sample: PBMCs or T cells enriched from blood (not recorded which). CDR3 protein: CASSYGAPSGNTIYF. The CDR3 nucleotides read TGTGCCAGCAGTTACGGGGCCCCCTCTGGAAACACCATATATTTT.